This T cell receptor (beta chain) originates from a study of tumor-infiltrating lymphocytes in primary liver carcinoma. Findings and caveats of the study: It was in tumors, not blood, that the top-250-clone fraction was significantly higher (p = 0.039).

Points on this clonotype: Its antigen is unidentified. The junction differs from germline at one of its ends, possibly a read error.

Making TCR beta cDNA involved roughly 0.55 ug total RNA and a constant-region primer. Three nested multiplex PCR rounds, a slightly modified ARM-PCR, produced the libraries for TCR beta. It was with TRBV1-TRBV30 forward primers and a C-beta reverse primer that the first two PCR rounds were run, at roughly 10 cycles each. TCRdb reanalysed the multiplex PCR reads using MiXCR and keeps one entry per CDR3 protein. The table has about 35,000 distinct CDR3 sequences, less than 85% seen once. Co-extraction yielded RNA and DNA from around 20-30 mg of unsorted bulk tissue. Infection with HBV was chronic in patients; they were treatment-naive. Germline CDR1 and CDR2: SEHNR and FQNEAQ (reference sequence). The CDR3 length is 13 residues.

The chain combines TRBV7-9 with TRBJ2-2; TRBD2 is a possible D gene (6 bases). The sequence came from a man aged 35-49 years with primary liver carcinoma and hepatitis B virus infection. Sequenced material: liver tumor tissue from sampling region 4. Regarding subset: tumor region T4, right-lateral pole. CDR3 loop: CASRFSAGGELFF. In nucleotides, the CDR3 is TGTGCCAGCAGATTTAGCGCGGGCGGGGAGCTATTTTTT.